This TCR beta chain was captured by sequencing in a study of blood T cells in healthy people across ages. Primers used in a second PCR of about 7 to 12 cycles were a sample-barcoded 5' primer and a J-beta primer mix. TCRdb re-derived calls from the 5' RACE reads in MiXCR, one entry per CDR3 protein. The sample consists of 890,000 or so distinct CDR3 sequences, around two thirds of them appearing once. The germline CDR1 and CDR2 sequences are SQVTM and ANQGSEA. The CDR3 runs 12 residues. Trimming took off 5 bases at V and 3 bases at J, with 11 bases between the two ends. For this clonotype: Its specificity is not known.

Study-level results: The unsorted PBMCs prevented any conclusive comparison of naive versus antigen-experienced cells.

What was sequenced was blood. This clonotype originated in a man aged 30 to 45 in good health. The chain employs TRBV29-1 and TRBJ2-7; D possibly corresponds to TRBD1 (6 bases). CDR3 sequence: CSVFRDNYEQYF. The CDR3 DNA reads TGCAGCGTTTTCCGGGACAACTACGAGCAGTACTTC.